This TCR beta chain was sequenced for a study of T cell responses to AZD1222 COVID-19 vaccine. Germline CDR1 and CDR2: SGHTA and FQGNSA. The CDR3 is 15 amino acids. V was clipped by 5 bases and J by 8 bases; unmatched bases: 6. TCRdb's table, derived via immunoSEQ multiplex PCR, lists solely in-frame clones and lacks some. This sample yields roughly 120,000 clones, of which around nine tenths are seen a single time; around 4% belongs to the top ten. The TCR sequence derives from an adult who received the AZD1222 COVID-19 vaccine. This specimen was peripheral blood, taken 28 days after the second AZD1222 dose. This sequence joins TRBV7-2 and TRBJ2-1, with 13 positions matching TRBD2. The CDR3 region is CASSLLAGGQYEQFF. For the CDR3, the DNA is TGTGCCAGCAGCCTACTAGCGGGGGGGCAGTATGAGCAGTTCTTC.